A single sample gave rise to the 32 T cell receptor beta chains below, sequenced in a study of blood T cell repertoires in COVID-19. Using immunoSEQ multiplex PCR, the repertoire was profiled, and TCRdb retains in-frame clones only, with some absent. The sample records roughly 180,000 clones, more than 70% being singletons. The sequencing sample was made of PBMCs or T cells enriched from blood (not recorded which). The receptor source for this set is a man between 35 and 55 years old who had recovered from COVID-19.

This sequence joins TRBV9 and TRBJ2-2; 7 bases line up with TRBD1. The CDR3 extends over 14 amino acids. Unmatched junction bases numbered 5, after V lost 4 bases and J lost 5 bases. Germline CDR1 is SGDLS and CDR2 is YYNGEE. The CDR3 sequence: CASSPQQGTGELFF. CDR3 sequence (DNA): TGTGCCAGCAGCCCCCAACAGGGGACCGGGGAGCTGTTTTTT.

V and J are TRBV15 and TRBJ2-7, with 10 bases that match TRBD2. Looked up from germline, CDR1 is LNHNV and CDR2 is YYDKDF (reference sequence). CDR3 length equals 16 residues. J lost 1 base, V lost 3 bases, and 6 bases had no gene match. This CDR3 is CATSRDTGLASYEQYF. The DNA of the CDR3 is TGTGCCACCAGCAGGGACACGGGACTAGCGTCCTACGAGCAGTACTTC.

This chain joins TRBV5-1 and TRBJ1-2, with 7 bases lining up with TRBD1. The CDR3 is 15 amino acids. Germline values: CDR1 SGHRS, CDR2 YFSETQ. J gave up 6 bases and V 0 bases, and 8 bases lay outside the gene matches. CDR3 in amino acids: CASSLAGDSVNGYTF. DNA for the CDR3: TGCGCCAGCAGCTTGGCAGGGGACAGCGTTAATGGCTACACCTTC. The full variable domain, completed using reference TRBV5-1 and TRBJ1-2, is KAGVTQTPRYLIKTRGQQVTLSCSPISGHRSVSWYQQTPGQGLQFLFEYFSETQRNKGNFPGRFSGRQFSNSRSEMNVSTLELGDSALYLCASSLAGDSVNGYTFGSGTRLTVV.

The J gene is TRBJ1-3, the V gene TRBV7-9, with 8 bases identical to TRBD1. CDR1 and CDR2 from the germline V gene are SEHNR and FQNEAQ (reference sequence). The V and J ends lost 5 bases and 0 bases, in that order; junction bases with no gene match: 12. The CDR3 covers 18 residues. CDR3 in amino acids: CASSARDRRSTSGNTIYF. CDR3 nucleotides: TGTGCCAGCAGCGCTCGGGACAGGCGAAGTACCTCTGGAAACACCATATATTTT.

To note about this clone: The same CDR3 is also encoded by other DNA sequences in this sample. This chain connects TRBV5-6 to TRBJ1-2, with D unresolved. Per germline, CDR1 SGHDT and CDR2 YYEEEE. V dropped 2 bases and J dropped 5 bases, with 13 bases sitting between them. The CDR3 extends over 14 amino acids. The CDR3 sequence: CASSFHSDFYGYTF. The CDR3 DNA reads as TGTGCCAGCAGCTTTCACAGTGATTTTTATGGCTACACCTTC.

This clone was detected only once. The chain carries TRBV11-2 and TRBJ1-2, with D hard to call. From germline, CDR1 is SGHAT and CDR2 FQNNGV. Trimming stripped 5 bases from V and 6 bases from J, with 25 bases between. The CDR3 is 17 residues long. CDR3 protein: CASSLFGRISDQNGYTF. CDR3 nucleotide sequence: TGTGCCAGCAGCCTCTTCGGGAGGATATCAGACCAAAATGGCTACACCTTC.

This sequence joins TRBV27 and TRBJ2-5; the match to TRBD1 covers 10 bases. CDR1 and CDR2 from the germline V gene are MNHEY and SMNVEV (reference sequence). V gave up 4 bases and J gave up 5 bases; unmatched junction bases: 7. The CDR3 extends over 15 amino acids. The CDR3 loop is CASSSGTGVMETQYF. CDR3 DNA: TGTGCCAGCAGTTCCGGGACAGGGGTAATGGAGACCCAGTACTTC.

The chain uses TRBV5-1 and TRBJ2-7, with 10 positions matching TRBD1. CDR3 length equals 14 residues. J lost 6 bases, V lost 6 bases, and 9 bases had no gene match. CDR1 is SGHRS and CDR2 is YFSETQ in the germline V gene. The CDR3 spells CASTPSGTGVEQYF. The DNA for the CDR3 is TGCGCCAGCACTCCCTCCGGGACAGGGGTCGAGCAGTACTTC.

This chain uses TRBV28 with TRBJ1-2, with 7 bases that match TRBD1. The CDR3 is made up of 13 amino acids. Per germline, CDR1 MDHEN and CDR2 SYDVKM. V gave up 6 bases and J gave up 2 bases; unmatched junction bases: 3. The CDR3 DNA follows: TGTGCCAGCAGCGCGGGACAGAACTATGGCTACACCTTC. Protein product: CASSAGQNYGYTF.

V usage is TRBV2 and J usage is TRBJ1-5; D is possibly TRBD1 (5 bases). The ends were cut back, 6 bases at V and 0 bases at J, with 15 bases in the middle. Germline-derived CDR1 and CDR2 are SNHLY and FYNNEI. CDR3 length: 16 amino acids. CDR3 sequence (DNA): TGTGCCAGCAGGGCCCTCTCGGGGGGTAGCAATCAGCCCCAGCATTTT. Translated, it gives CASRALSGGSNQPQHF.

The chain has TRBV30 and TRBJ1-3, with D tentatively TRBD1 (5 bases). This CDR3 is 17 amino acids long. The germline gives CDR1 GTSNPN, CDR2 SVGIG (reference sequence). V lost 0 bases, J lost 0 bases, and 15 bases lay in between. The CDR3 bases are TGTGCCTGGAGTGTACTTGGGTCAGGGAACTCTGGAAACACCATATATTTT. Translation gives CAWSVLGSGNSGNTIYF.

The genes are TRBV7-3 and TRBJ2-1, with 10 nucleotides matching TRBD2. V was clipped by 5 bases and J by 4 bases; unmatched bases: 17. There are 19 residues in the CDR3. Per germline, CDR1 SGHTA and CDR2 FQGTGA. This CDR3 reads CASSVGTSDTLRRYNEQFF. The CDR3 region has the DNA TGTGCCAGCAGCGTCGGGACTAGCGATACCCTACGCAGGTACAATGAGCAGTTCTTC.

The J gene is TRBJ1-6, the V gene TRBV3-1 (or the pseudogene TRBV3-2); D might be TRBD1 (5 bases). This CDR3 is 12 amino acids long. Germline loops: CDR1 LGHDT, CDR2 YNNKEL (reference sequence). V was trimmed by 8 bases and J by 9 bases, leaving 11 bases between them. CDR3 sequence reads: CASGREGSPLHF. The CDR3 nucleotides are TGTGCCAGCGGCAGGGAAGGTTCACCCCTCCACTTT.

In this sample, this clone turned up once. The V and J genes are TRBV2 and TRBJ2-3; 7 bases agree with TRBD2. The CDR3 is 16 amino acids. V lost 4 bases and J lost 1; bases outside the gene matches: 8. The germline gives CDR1 SNHLY, CDR2 FYNNEI. The CDR3 here is CASSGLAGARTDTQYF. For the CDR3, the DNA is TGTGCCAGCAGTGGTTTGGCGGGAGCCCGCACAGATACGCAGTATTTT.

This rearrangement joins TRBV7-9 to TRBJ2-7; 7 bases are a match to TRBD2. The J segment lost 1 base and the V segment lost 4 bases, leaving 1 base of the junction unmatched. The CDR3 totals 13 residues. From germline, CDR1 is SEHNR and CDR2 FQNEAQ (reference sequence). The CDR3 region has the DNA TGTGCCAGCAGCTCCGGGGGGTCCTACGAGCAGTACTTC. This codes for CASSSGGSYEQYF.

CDR3 sequence reads: CASSGQIGPDYGYTF. DNA for the CDR3: TGTGCCAGCAGTGGGCAAATTGGGCCGGACTATGGCTACACCTTC. This chain links TRBV25-1 with TRBJ1-2; D gene ambiguous. There are 15 residues in the CDR3. V lost 4 bases and J lost 3, with 15 bases in between. CDR1 is MGHDK and CDR2 is SYGVNS in the germline V gene.

This chain connects TRBV18 to TRBJ1-1; D is ambiguous. Trimming removed 3 bases from V and 2 bases from J, with 13 bases in between. Per the germline V gene, CDR1 is KGHSH and CDR2 is LQKENI. This CDR3 spans 15 amino acids. The chain's CDR3 is CASSPPRGGNTEAFF. Written as DNA, the CDR3 is TGTGCCAGCTCACCCCCTCGCGGAGGCAACACTGAAGCTTTCTTT.

The chain recombines TRBV7-9 with TRBJ2-3; 8 bases are shared with TRBD2. Germline trimming cut 1 base from V and 5 bases from J; bases unmatched to any gene: 5. The CDR3 is 15 residues long. Germline CDR1 reads SEHNR; CDR2 reads FQNEAQ (reference sequence). The CDR3 spells CASSLGGGSEDTQYF. In DNA form, the CDR3 reads TGTGCCAGCAGCTTAGGCGGGGGGAGTGAAGATACGCAGTATTTT.

This clone turned up a few times. The V gene is TRBV5-4, the J gene TRBJ1-2, with D uncertain. Germline V gene sequence: CDR1 SGHNT, CDR2 YYREEE (reference sequence). V lost 2 bases to trimming and J lost 7 bases, with 21 bases between them. The CDR3 extends over 16 amino acids. The CDR3 is CASSLGGSWGPGGYTF. Written as DNA, the CDR3 is TGTGCCAGCAGCTTAGGAGGGTCTTGGGGTCCGGGTGGCTACACCTTC. Combining the CDR3 with reference TRBV5-4 and TRBJ1-2 gives the whole variable domain ETGVTQSPTHLIKTRGQQVTLRCSSQSGHNTVSWYQQALGQGPQFIFQYYREEENGRGNFPPRFSGLQFPNYSSELNVNALELDDSALYLCASSLGGSWGPGGYTFGSGTRLTVV.

This chain joins TRBV20-1 and TRBJ1-2; D call uncertain. Looked up from germline, CDR1 is DFQATT and CDR2 is SNEGSKA (reference sequence). Trimming stripped 3 bases from V and 7 bases from J, with 15 bases between. This CDR3 spans 13 amino acids. CDR3 bases: TGCAGTGCTAGTCTCCGGGGAAGCTCTGGCTACACCTTC. It encodes CSASLRGSSGYTF.

The chain is built from TRBV5-1 and TRBJ2-7, with D possibly matching TRBD1 (6 bases). The CDR3 covers 14 residues. From germline, CDR1 is SGHRS and CDR2 YFSETQ. Trimming took off 0 bases at V and 5 bases at J, with 12 bases between the two ends. Here the CDR3 reads CASSLEGGINEQYF. CDR3 coding DNA: TGCGCCAGCAGCTTGGAAGGGGGTATCAACGAGCAGTACTTC.

This clone was counted only a few times. The J gene is TRBJ2-1, the V gene TRBV29-1, with 9 bases aligning to TRBD1. Germline lookup yields CDR1 SQVTM and CDR2 ANQGSEA. CDR3 size: 16 residues. The V gene end was trimmed by 5 bases and the J gene end by 0 bases; junction bases not matched to a gene: 8. CDR3 sequence (DNA): TGCAGCGTTCCCGGGACAGGGACTTTCTCCTACAATGAGCAGTTCTTC. This translates into CSVPGTGTFSYNEQFF.

This chain joins TRBV28 and TRBJ2-7; weak D call: TRBD2 (5 bases). This CDR3 is built from 12 residues. The germline V and J ends were trimmed by 8 bases and 6 bases, with 14 bases remaining between them. From germline, CDR1 is MDHEN and CDR2 SYDVKM. This CDR3 reads CASPGAGGEQYF. CDR3 nucleotides: TGTGCCAGCCCTGGAGCAGGAGGCGAGCAGTACTTC.

The V gene is TRBV2, the J gene TRBJ2-1; weak D call: TRBD2 (5 bases). This CDR3 has 14 residues. Per the germline V gene, CDR1 is SNHLY and CDR2 is FYNNEI. For the CDR3, the DNA is TGTGCGTGCAAGCCGGGGAGCTCCTACAATGAGCAGTTCTTC. Encoded protein: CACKPGSSYNEQFF.

This chain links TRBV5-8 with TRBJ1-3; D possibly corresponds to TRBD1 (6 bases). Trimming pared 0 bases from V and 2 bases from J, leaving 6 bases between. The germline V gene has CDR1 SGHTS and CDR2 YDEGEE. The CDR3 is 14 residues long. CDR3 sequence (DNA): TGTGCCAGCAGCTTGGACAGGGCTGGAAACACCATATATTTT. Residues: CASSLDRAGNTIYF.

V usage is TRBV5-1 and J usage is TRBJ2-2, with D tentatively TRBD1 (5 bases). CDR1 is SGHRS, CDR2 YFSETQ, per germline. The CDR3 length is 13 residues. The V gene lost 4 bases and the J gene lost 6 bases, with 10 bases spanning the gap. The CDR3: CASSLDTAGELFF. The CDR3 DNA is TGCGCCAGCAGCCTGGACACCGCCGGGGAGCTGTTTTTT.

The rearrangement uses TRBV25-1 and TRBJ1-5; D ambiguous. The CDR3 spans 12 residues. Trimming cost V 5 bases and J 3 bases, with 5 bases left between them. Germline-derived CDR1 and CDR2 are MGHDK and SYGVNS. In nucleotides, the CDR3 is TGTGCCAGCAGTCTATCCAATCAGCCCCAGCATTTT. Protein: CASSLSNQPQHF.

With regard to this clone: Other DNA sequences within the sample encode an identical CDR3. The chain couples TRBV5-4 to TRBJ2-7; 11 bases fit TRBD1. The CDR3 length is 14 residues. CDR1 is SGHNT and CDR2 is YYREEE in the germline V gene (reference sequence). J gave up 3 bases and V 4 bases, and 3 bases lay outside the gene matches. CDR3 nucleotide sequence: TGTGCCAGCAGCCCGGGGACAGGGGGCTACGAGCAGTACTTC. It codes for CASSPGTGGYEQYF.

This clone was recorded many times. The V gene is TRBV7-2, the J gene TRBJ1-2; the D gene is possibly TRBD1 (5 bases). The CDR3 totals 17 residues. Per germline, CDR1 SGHTA and CDR2 FQGNSA. V dropped 0 bases and J dropped 6 bases, with 20 bases sitting between them. This CDR3 reads CASSLAGPVGRLDGYTF. CDR3 sequence (DNA): TGTGCCAGCAGCTTAGCGGGGCCAGTGGGGCGATTAGATGGCTACACCTTC.

This clone was picked up a small number of times. This sequence joins TRBV29-1 and TRBJ2-1, with 8 bases fitting TRBD1. Germline trimming cut 4 bases from V and 7 bases from J; bases unmatched to any gene: 6. The CDR3 is 13 residues long. Germline V lookup: CDR1 SQVTM, CDR2 ANQGSEA. CDR3 sequence reads: CSVVVRGPNEQFF. Here the CDR3 DNA reads TGCAGCGTTGTTGTCAGGGGGCCGAATGAGCAGTTCTTC.

The V gene is TRBV2, the J gene TRBJ2-7; the D is unclear. Germline assignment: CDR1 SNHLY and CDR2 FYNNEI. The V end was cut by 7 bases, the J end by 6 bases, with 7 bases between. This CDR3 comprises 10 residues. In DNA form, the CDR3 reads TGTGCCAGCACCCAGTTCGAGCAGTACTTC. Amino acid sequence: CASTQFEQYF.

V gene TRBV9 combines with J gene TRBJ2-1, with D maybe TRBD1 (5 bases). The V end was cut by 0 bases, the J end by 12 bases, with 10 bases between. Germline V gives CDR1 SGDLS, CDR2 YYNGEE. This CDR3 has 12 residues. CDR3 sequence reads: CASSVGSQGQFF. CDR3 in DNA: TGTGCCAGCAGCGTAGGAAGCCAGGGGCAGTTCTTC.